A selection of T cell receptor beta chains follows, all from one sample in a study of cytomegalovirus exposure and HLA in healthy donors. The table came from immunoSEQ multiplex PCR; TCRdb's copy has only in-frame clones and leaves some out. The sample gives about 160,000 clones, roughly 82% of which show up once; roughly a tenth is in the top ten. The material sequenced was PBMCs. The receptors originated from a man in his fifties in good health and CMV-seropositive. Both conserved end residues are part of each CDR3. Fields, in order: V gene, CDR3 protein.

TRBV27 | CASGTGSYGYTF
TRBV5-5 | CASRPAGQGAGYEQYF
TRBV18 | CASSPPTGGRETQYF
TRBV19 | CASSIGLAGANEQFF
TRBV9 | CASSVTGTGYEKLFF
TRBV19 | CASSNRQASNSNQPQHF
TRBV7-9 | CASSFSGSGTGELFF
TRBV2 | CASSEEASSHNEQFF
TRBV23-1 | CASRPEVSSYNSPLHF
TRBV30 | CAWARGGPVDEQYF
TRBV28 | CASSPTGTGSYEQYF
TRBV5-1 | CASSLEAGQGINGYTF
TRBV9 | CASSVDPVPSSYNEQFF
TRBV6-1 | CASSVGGTILYNEQFF
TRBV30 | CAWTVRGHLNTEAFF
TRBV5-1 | CASSYVGGEGTEAFF
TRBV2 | CASSLQGMNTEAFF
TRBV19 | CASSMGSGGASEQFF
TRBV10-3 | CAVRGEGRYTQYF
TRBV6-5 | CASSAPGGYEQYF
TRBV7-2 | CASSLKRQGGEKLFF
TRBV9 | CASSVAGTSGKTQYF
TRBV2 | CASSPRRGSGMGTEAFF
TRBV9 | CASSVVGGATGELFF
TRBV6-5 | CASTLERGLYEQYF
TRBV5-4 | CASSSMAYEQYF
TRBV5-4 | CASSSETSRRYEQYF
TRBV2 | CASNPDRGTEAFF
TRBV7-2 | CASSLHATPGNTIYF
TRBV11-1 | CASSLPGTGIRIDTQYF
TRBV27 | CASSFAGDQPQHF
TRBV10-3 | CAISEGSPGEQYF
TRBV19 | CASSIATTNYGYTF
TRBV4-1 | CASSQVGQPVLEQYF
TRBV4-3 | CASSPRGQGRTGELFF
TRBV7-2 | CASRLTVNTEAFF
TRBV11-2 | CASSQGLAGYEQYF